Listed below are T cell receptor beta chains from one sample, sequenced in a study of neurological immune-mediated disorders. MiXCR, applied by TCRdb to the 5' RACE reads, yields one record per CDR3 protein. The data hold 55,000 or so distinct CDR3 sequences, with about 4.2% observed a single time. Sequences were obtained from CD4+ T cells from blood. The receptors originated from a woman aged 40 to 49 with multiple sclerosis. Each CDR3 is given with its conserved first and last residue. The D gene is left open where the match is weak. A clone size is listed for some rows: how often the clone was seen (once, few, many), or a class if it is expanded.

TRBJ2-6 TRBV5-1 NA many CASSLTGSSGANVLTF TGCGCCAGCAGCTTGACAGGCAGCTCTGGGGCCAACGTCCTGACTTTC
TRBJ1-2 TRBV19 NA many CASENRLADYGYTF TGTGCCAGTGAGAACCGCCTGGCGGACTATGGCTACACCTTC
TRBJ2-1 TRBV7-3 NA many CASSLGGAGSYNEQFF TGTGCCAGCAGCTTAGGGGGCGCGGGCTCCTACAATGAGCAGTTCTTC
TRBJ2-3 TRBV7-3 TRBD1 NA CASLQGAQGTQYF TGTGCCAGCTTACAGGGGGCGCAGGGTACGCAGTATTTT
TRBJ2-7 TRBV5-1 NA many CASSSTTGSYEQYF TGCGCCAGCAGCTCCACGACGGGGTCCTACGAGCAGTACTTC
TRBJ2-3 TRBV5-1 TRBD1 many CASSLVGDSSVDTQYF TGCGCCAGCAGCTTGGTAGGGGACAGTTCCGTGGATACGCAGTATTTT
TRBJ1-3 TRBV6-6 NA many CASSPTGNTIYF TGTGCCAGCAGTCCGACAGGAAACACCATATATTTT
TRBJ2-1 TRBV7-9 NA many CASSYGPGSYDEQFF TGTGCCAGCAGCTATGGGCCGGGGAGTTACGATGAGCAGTTCTTC
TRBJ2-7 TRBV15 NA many CATSTDHYEQYF TGTGCCACCAGCACGGACCACTACGAGCAGTACTTC
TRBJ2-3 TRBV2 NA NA CASSVAGTSGTTQYF TGTGCCAGCAGTGTCGCCGGGACTTCCGGAACTACGCAGTATTTT
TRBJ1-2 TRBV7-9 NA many CASSLGLSDYGYTF TGTGCCAGCAGCTTAGGCCTTAGCGACTATGGCTACACCTTC
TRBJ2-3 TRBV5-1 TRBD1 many CASSFLGQGDTQYF TGCGCCAGCAGCTTTCTGGGACAGGGAGATACGCAGTATTTT
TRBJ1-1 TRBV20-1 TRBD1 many CSAVPGTADTEAFF TGCAGTGCTGTACCAGGGACAGCCGACACTGAAGCTTTCTTT